The T cell receptor (beta chain) described here comes from a study of OX40 agonist ivuxolimab in advanced cancers. Sequencing was performed with immunoSEQ multiplex PCR; in TCRdb, only in-frame clones are kept and a portion is missing. Of tens of thousands of clones in the sample, over 75% were seen once. V lost 2 bases to trimming and J lost 6 bases; unmatched junction nucleotides: 5. Germline values: CDR1 SGHDT, CDR2 YYEEEE. The CDR3 contains 15 residues. Here the sequenced sample was CD4+ or CD8+ T cells sorted from blood, taken in a trial of the OX40 agonist ivuxolimab. The TCR comes from an adult with an advanced solid tumor such as melanoma, head and neck, liver or kidney cancer. The gene calls are TRBV5-6 and TRBJ2-1; 10 nucleotides line up with TRBD2. CDR3 loop: CASSFSGRIGNEQFF. The CDR3 DNA reads TGTGCCAGCAGCTTTAGCGGGAGGATAGGCAATGAGCAGTTCTTC.